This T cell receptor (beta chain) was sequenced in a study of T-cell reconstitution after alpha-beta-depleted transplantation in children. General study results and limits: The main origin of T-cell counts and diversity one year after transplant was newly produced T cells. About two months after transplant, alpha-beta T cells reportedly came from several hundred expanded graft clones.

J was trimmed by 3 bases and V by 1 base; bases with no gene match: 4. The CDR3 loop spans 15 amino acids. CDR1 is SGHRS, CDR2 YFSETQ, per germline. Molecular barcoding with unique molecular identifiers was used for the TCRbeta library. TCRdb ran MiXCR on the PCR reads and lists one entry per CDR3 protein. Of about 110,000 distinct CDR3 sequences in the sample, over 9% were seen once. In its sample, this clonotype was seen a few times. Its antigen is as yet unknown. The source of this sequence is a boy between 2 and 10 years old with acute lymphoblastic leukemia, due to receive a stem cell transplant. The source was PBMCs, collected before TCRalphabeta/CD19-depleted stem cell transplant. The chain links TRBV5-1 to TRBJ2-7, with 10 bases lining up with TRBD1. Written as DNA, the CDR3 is TGCGCCAGCAGCTTGACCGGGACAGGGGTCTACGAGCAGTACTTC. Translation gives CASSLTGTGVYEQYF.